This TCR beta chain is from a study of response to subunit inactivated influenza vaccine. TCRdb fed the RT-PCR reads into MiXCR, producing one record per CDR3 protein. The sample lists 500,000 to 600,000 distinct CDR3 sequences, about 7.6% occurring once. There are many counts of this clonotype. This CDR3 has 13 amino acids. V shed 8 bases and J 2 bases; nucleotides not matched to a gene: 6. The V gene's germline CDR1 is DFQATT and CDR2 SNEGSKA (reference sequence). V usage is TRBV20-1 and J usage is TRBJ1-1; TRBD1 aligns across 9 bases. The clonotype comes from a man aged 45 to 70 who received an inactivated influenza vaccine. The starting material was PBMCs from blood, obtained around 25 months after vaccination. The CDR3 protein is CSPTGGLNTEAFF. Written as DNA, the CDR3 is TGCAGTCCGACAGGGGGGCTAAACACTGAAGCTTTCTTT.